This T cell receptor (beta chain) was retrieved from a study of cytomegalovirus exposure and HLA in healthy donors (dated by TCRdb to the late 2010s). Study-level background: According to a later analysis, the 100 to 150 validation repertoires were produced on the same platform as the roughly 700 repertoires of the first cohort. The aim of the study was to test whether cataloging public T cell receptors could identify signatures of past pathogen exposure. High-throughput TCR immunosequencing, statistical association of individual TCRs with disease status, and machine learning were combined to predict cytomegalovirus infection status. A separate validation cohort of 90 to 150 different subjects was used in addition to the 666-subject first cohort. What the research found in general, with its limitations: The authors suggested that the approach could potentially be generalized to other disease states and immunological phenotypes. Of the cluster scores, 94% were above 0 in a later analysis, which found that TCRs clustered in the first cohort also tended to co-occur in the roughly 130 validation repertoires. A few of the identified cytomegalovirus-associated TCR beta chains were confirmed in vitro to be specific for cytomegalovirus antigens. The study gave a list of under 200 TCR beta chains associated with cytomegalovirus. Most TCR sequences were seen in very few donors, while some public TCRs were found in many individuals. All 120 or so repertoires were used to score co-occurrence in the validation cohort in a later analysis, because that analysis had no HLA typing for the cohort. Cytomegalovirus status was reported to be diagnosed by the classifier with high specificity and sensitivity in both the original and validation cohorts.

The protocol used for the library was the immunoSEQ multiplex PCR assay. For the original study's pipeline: To diagnose cytomegalovirus status from the catalog of TCR beta chain sequences, a statistical classification framework was built. TCRdb retrieved this table from immuneACCESS and kept in-frame rearrangements only. Not all clones are present; in checked studies, unresolved V genes account for under half, and no reason is known for the remainder. V and J calls and clone size are as listed in that table; D and trimming were resolved from the DNA. Present in this sample are some 69,000 clones, 96% of which were seen just once. Approximately 2.5% of the sample comes from the top ten. This clone is a singleton in its sample. Its binding antigen is unknown. The sample holds no much larger clone one base away, and base qualities are not on file. V drops 5 bases and J drops 2 bases, leaving 10 bases in between. CDR1 and CDR2 (LNHNV, YYDKDF) derive from the germline V gene (reference sequence). The CDR3, cysteine through phenylalanine, is 15 amino acids long. The only DNA kept is the CDR3, 45 bases in frame from the first base.

Separate from the roughly 650-subject first cohort, the validation cohort of some 130 subjects was the group to which the donors belonged. The chain links TRBV15 with TRBJ2-6; TRBD1 is a weak D gene call, 6 bases matching. The specimen sequenced was PBMCs. The TCR sequence derives from a man aged 18 to 35 in good health and CMV-seronegative. The bases read TGTGCCACCAGCCCCCCAGGGGCTGGGGCCAACGTCCTGACTTTC. It translates as CATSPPGAGANVLTF.